Below are 22 T cell receptor beta chains sequenced from a single sample in a study of T cell responses to AZD1222 COVID-19 vaccine (dated by TCRdb to about 2021). Preparation of the library involved the immunoSEQ multiplex PCR assay. This immuneACCESS table, as held by TCRdb, lists in-frame sequences with V and J called but not all clones. Of the missing ones, under half trace to an unresolved V gene in checked studies; the others have no known cause. This sample gives roughly 100,000 clones in total; around 80% of them show up just once. The ten largest clones represent about 5% of the sample. The sample's time point label, in plain terms: baseline before first vaccination. The starting material was peripheral blood, obtained on day 0 of AZD1222 vaccination. Receptors were obtained from an adult in good health.

The chain carries TRBV18 and TRBJ1-4; D is unresolved. The V gene's germline CDR1 is KGHSH and CDR2 LQKENI. Trimming shortened V by 0 bases and J by 6 bases, and 5 bases separated the two germline ends. The CDR3 contains 13 residues. CDR3 in DNA: TGTGCCAGCTCACCACCAAGTTATGAAAAACTGTTTTTT. Translated: CASSPPSYEKLFF.

This clone was seen only once. The rearrangement uses TRBV7-2 and TRBJ1-2, with 9 bases fitting TRBD1. The length of the CDR3 is 14 residues. V shed 5 bases, J shed 5 bases, and the junction held 6 bases outside the gene matches. CDR1 is SGHTA and CDR2 is FQGNSA in the germline V gene. The CDR3 reads CASSQGQGKYGYTF. The CDR3, as DNA: TGTGCCAGCAGCCAAGGACAGGGGAAGTATGGCTACACCTTC.

The rearrangement joins TRBV18 to TRBJ2-5, with 8 bases that match TRBD1. The CDR3 length is 13 residues. Germline assignment: CDR1 KGHSH and CDR2 LQKENI. The trim removed 8 bases at V and 2 bases at J, leaving 4 bases unmatched. The CDR3 DNA is TGTGCCAGCGCGCAGGGGGCTCAAGAGACCCAGTACTTC. Translated, it gives CASAQGAQETQYF.

The rearrangement joins TRBV4-2 to TRBJ1-1; D is uncertain. V lost 6 bases to trimming and J lost 2 bases, with 4 bases between them. The CDR3 is made up of 11 amino acids. Germline V gene lookup returns CDR1 LGHNA and CDR2 YNFKEQ. The CDR3 coding sequence is TGTGCCAGCAGTCTCAACACTGAAGCTTTCTTT. This codes for CASSLNTEAFF.

The rearrangement links TRBV14 to TRBJ2-1; tentatively, D is TRBD1 or TRBD2 (5 bases each). Germline V CDR1 and CDR2: SGHDN, FVKESK. V lost 0 bases and J 11 bases, leaving 11 bases between the germline ends. This CDR3 comprises 13 residues. The CDR3 DNA sequence: TGTGCCAGCAGCCAAGATTCCGGGACCAAGCAGTTCTTC. It translates to CASSQDSGTKQFF.

In this sample, this clone turned up once. V and J are TRBV18 and TRBJ2-1; D is uncertain. The CDR3 contains 14 residues. V lost 3 bases and J lost 4, with 10 bases in between. Germline CDR1 is KGHSH and CDR2 is LQKENI. The CDR3, as DNA: TGTGCCAGCTCACCCGGCCGGGCTTACAATGAGCAGTTCTTC. Residues: CASSPGRAYNEQFF.

This clone was observed a single time. The genes are TRBV5-4 and TRBJ1-5; TRBD1 matches 9 bases. The CDR3 contains 17 residues. The trim removed 0 bases at V and 5 bases at J, leaving 9 bases unmatched. CDR1 is SGHNT and CDR2 is YYREEE in the germline V gene (reference sequence). DNA for the CDR3: TGTGCCAGCAGCTTGGATCGGGACAGGGATAATTATCAGCCCCAGCATTTT. Protein product: CASSLDRDRDNYQPQHF.

The rearrangement joins TRBV4-1 to TRBJ1-1; a weak D match, TRBD1 (6 bases). Trimming took off 4 bases at V and 12 bases at J, with 15 bases between the two ends. CDR1 is MGHRA and CDR2 is YSYEKL in the germline V gene. The CDR3 loop spans 12 amino acids. Here the CDR3 reads CASSPAGGWTFF. DNA of the CDR3: TGCGCCAGCAGCCCCGCCGGGGGCTGGACTTTCTTT.

The CDR3 loop reads CASSSRKTGSTGELFF. As DNA, the CDR3 is TGTGCCAGTAGTTCCCGGAAGACAGGGAGCACCGGGGAGCTGTTTTTT. V and J are TRBV19 and TRBJ2-2; TRBD1 matches at 7 bases. The CDR3 has 16 amino acids. J was trimmed by 4 bases and V by 5 bases; bases with no gene match: 10. Germline-derived CDR1 and CDR2 are LNHDA and SQIVND (reference sequence).

The chain joins TRBV2 to TRBJ2-3; 14 nucleotides agree with TRBD2. This CDR3 region has 16 residues. Looked up from germline, CDR1 is SNHLY and CDR2 is FYNNEI. V shed 7 bases, J shed 2 bases, and the junction held 5 bases outside the gene matches. The CDR3 DNA is TGTGCCAGCACCTGGACTAGCGGGGGGCTCACAGATACGCAGTATTTT. Protein sequence: CASTWTSGGLTDTQYF.

The rearrangement uses TRBV7-8 and TRBJ1-5; D perhaps matches TRBD1 (6 bases). CDR3 length: 14 amino acids. Germline CDR1 is SGHVS and CDR2 is FQNEAQ. V gave up 7 bases and J gave up 2 bases, with 12 bases separating them. The CDR3 reads CASMAGVGNQPQHF. The CDR3 DNA reads as TGTGCCAGCATGGCAGGGGTTGGCAATCAGCCCCAGCATTTT.

The table lists this clone with a count of one. The chain is built from TRBV5-1 and TRBJ2-1; the D is unclear. The germline V gene encodes CDR1 SGHRS and CDR2 YFSETQ. The CDR3 sequence is 15 residues long. The V and J ends lost 0 bases and 1 base respectively, with 8 bases between them. DNA of the CDR3: TGCGCCAGCAGCTTGGCCCCGGCTTCCTACAATGAGCAGTTCTTC. As protein: CASSLAPASYNEQFF.

This sequence joins TRBV5-4 and TRBJ2-3; 10 bases are a match to TRBD2. CDR3 length equals 14 residues. With V trimmed by 10 bases and J by 0 bases, 5 bases remained unmatched. From germline, CDR1 is SGHNT and CDR2 YYREEE (reference sequence). The CDR3 region has the DNA TGTGCCGCTAGCGGGGGCTCTAGCACAGATACGCAGTATTTT. It is translated as CAASGGSSTDTQYF.

V and J are TRBV5-1 and TRBJ2-1; 10 bases line up with TRBD2. J gave up 0 bases and V 6 bases, and 6 bases lay outside the gene matches. The CDR3 covers 16 residues. Germline CDR1 is SGHRS and CDR2 is YFSETQ. CDR3 residues: CASNDLAGGSYNEQFF. The CDR3 region has the DNA TGCGCCAGCAACGATTTAGCGGGGGGCTCCTACAATGAGCAGTTCTTC. Full variable domain (rest looked up from reference TRBV5-1 and TRBJ2-1): KAGVTQTPRYLIKTRGQQVTLSCSPISGHRSVSWYQQTPGQGLQFLFEYFSETQRNKGNFPGRFSGRQFSNSRSEMNVSTLELGDSALYLCASNDLAGGSYNEQFFGPGTRLTVL.

This chain joins TRBV6-1 and TRBJ1-5, with TRBD1 as a possible D gene (6 bases). Trimming shortened V by 2 bases and J by 2 bases, and 16 bases separated the two germline ends. The germline V gene has CDR1 MNHNS and CDR2 SASEGT. The CDR3 sequence is 17 residues long. The CDR3 protein is CASSENFPGAGNQPQHF. The CDR3 DNA is TGTGCCAGCAGTGAAAACTTTCCGGGGGCGGGCAATCAGCCCCAGCATTTT.

This chain connects TRBV10-1 to TRBJ1-2, with a tentative D call TRBD1 (5 bases). This CDR3 comprises 14 residues. Germline V gene data show CDR1 as WNHNN and CDR2 as SYGVQD (reference sequence). Trimming took off 6 bases at V and 4 bases at J, with 15 bases between the two ends. Here the CDR3 reads CASRRPWGSYGYTF. The CDR3 DNA follows: TGCGCCAGCAGGCGTCCATGGGGCAGCTATGGCTACACCTTC.

This clone has more than one count but fewer than ten. The chain employs TRBV3-1 (or the pseudogene TRBV3-2) and TRBJ2-1; 10 bases fit TRBD2. Germline values: CDR1 LGHDT, CDR2 YNNKEL (reference sequence). The CDR3 has 16 amino acids. Trimming removed 0 bases from V and 10 bases from J; junction bases left unmatched: 9. The CDR3: CASSQETGLAGAEQFF. The CDR3 DNA sequence: TGTGCCAGCAGCCAAGAAACCGGCCTAGCGGGGGCCGAGCAGTTCTTC.

The rearrangement uses TRBV2 and TRBJ2-4; 8 nucleotides agree with TRBD2. V gave up 7 bases and J gave up 3 bases; unmatched junction bases: 8. Germline CDR1 and CDR2: SNHLY and FYNNEI. There are 15 residues in the CDR3. The CDR3 sequence is CASTLSGGLKNIQYF. DNA of the CDR3: TGTGCCAGCACCCTCTCGGGGGGGCTCAAAAACATTCAGTACTTC.

The V gene is TRBV5-1, the J gene TRBJ1-2; a possible D gene is TRBD1 (6 bases). Germline CDR1 is SGHRS and CDR2 is YFSETQ. V lost 4 bases, J lost 2 bases, and 12 bases lay in between. The CDR3 runs 14 residues. The CDR3 loop reads CASSGTWGNYGYTF. CDR3 bases: TGCGCCAGCAGCGGGACATGGGGAAACTATGGCTACACCTTC. Using reference TRBV5-1 and TRBJ1-2 for the parts outside the CDR3, the full variable domain is KAGVTQTPRYLIKTRGQQVTLSCSPISGHRSVSWYQQTPGQGLQFLFEYFSETQRNKGNFPGRFSGRQFSNSRSEMNVSTLELGDSALYLCASSGTWGNYGYTFGSGTRLTVV.

In the case of this clone: Other DNA sequences in this sample translate to the same CDR3. The rearrangement joins TRBV7-2 to TRBJ2-3; D unclear. CDR1 and CDR2 from the germline V gene are SGHTA and FQGNSA. Trimming took 1 base from V and 2 from J, leaving 7 bases between them. The CDR3 length is 14 residues. CDR3 region: CASSLGRSTDTQYF. In DNA form, the CDR3 reads TGTGCCAGCAGCTTAGGCAGATCCACAGATACGCAGTATTTT.

In this sample, this clone turned up once. The chain has TRBV28 and TRBJ2-3; no definite D call. This CDR3 contains 11 residues. V lost 3 bases, J lost 6 bases, and 4 bases lay in between. From germline, CDR1 is MDHEN and CDR2 SYDVKM. Here the CDR3 DNA reads TGTGCCAGCAGTTTTAAGGATACGCAGTATTTT. It translates to CASSFKDTQYF.

V gene TRBV7-2 combines with J gene TRBJ2-1; D unresolved. The CDR3 contains 12 residues. Trimming shortened V by 4 bases and J by 5 bases, and 6 bases separated the two germline ends. Germline V gene data show CDR1 as SGHTA and CDR2 as FQGNSA. CDR3 DNA: TGTGCCAGCAGCTCAAGTAACAATGAGCAGTTCTTC. Residues: CASSSSNNEQFF.